This is a list of T cell receptor beta chains from one sample in a study of technical replicates of blood from several donors. This table comes from immunoSEQ multiplex PCR, and its TCRdb copy is limited to in-frame clones, with some not included. The table lists about 49,000 clones, approximately 90% of them singletons. The sequenced sample was PBMCs. These receptors all stem from a human donor in good health. Some clones in this sample may be carry-over from other donors' samples. CDR3s include the opening cysteine and the closing phenylalanine or tryptophan. D genes are given only for firm matches. Some rows mark clone size as missing; the rest say once, few, many or name a class of expanded clone.

>.|TRBV6-1|.|TRBJ1-2
TGTGCCAGAGTGGGGGGAACCTATGGCTACACCTTC
CARVGGTYGYTF
>.|TRBV7-2|.|TRBJ1-2
TGTGCCAGCAGCTTAGCGAGGGAAAACTATGGCTACACCTTC
CASSLARENYGYTF
>.|TRBV13|.|TRBJ2-5
TGTGCCAGCAGCTTAGGTGCGGTGGAGACCCAGTACTTC
CASSLGAVETQYF
>TRBD1|TRBV5-1|.|TRBJ1-1
TGCGCCAGCAGCCCGCCAGGGACAGGGGGCGGGAGAACTGAAGCTTTCTTT
CASSPPGTGGGRTEAFF
>TRBD1|TRBV9|.|TRBJ1-2
TGTGCCAGCAGCGTAAGAGGAGGGGTGACAGGGGACTATGGCTACACCTTC
CASSVRGGVTGDYGYTF
>.|TRBV4-1|.|TRBJ2-7
TGCGCCAGCAGCCAAGGGACTCTTAGGAACGAGCAGTACTTC
CASSQGTLRNEQYF
>TRBD1|TRBV11-2|.|TRBJ1-2
TGTGCCAGCAGCTATGCTCGGACAGGGAGCTATGGCTACACCTTC
CASSYARTGSYGYTF
>TRBD1|TRBV4-2|.|TRBJ2-2
TGTGCCAGCAGCCGGGTGGGTGGACAGGGAAAGAAAGGTCGGCCCGGGGAGCTGTTTTTT
CASSRVGGQGKKGRPGELFF
>TRBD2|TRBV6-5|.|TRBJ2-2
TGTGCCAGCAGTAGTGGGGGGGGGACCGGGGAGCTGTTTTTT
CASSSGGGTGELFF
>TRBD1|TRBV5-1|.|TRBJ2-2
TGCGCCAGCAGCTTGCAGGGACAGGGTTACACCGGGGAGCTGTTTTTT
CASSLQGQGYTGELFF
>TRBD1|TRBV25-1|.|TRBJ1-1
TGTGCCAGCAGTCTCACAGGGGGCACTGAAGCTTTCTTT
CASSLTGGTEAFF
>.|TRBV11-2|.|TRBJ2-7
TGTGCCAGCAGCTTATTCCAGGGGCTGTACGAGCAGTACTTC
CASSLFQGLYEQYF
>.|TRBV18|.|TRBJ2-7
TGTGCCAGCTCACCAGGCGGATCTACGAGGCAGTACTTC
CASSPGGSTRQYF
>TRBD1|TRBV27|.|TRBJ1-2
TGTGCCAGCAGTCAGGGGACAGATAACTATGGCTACACCTTC
CASSQGTDNYGYTF
>TRBD1|TRBV9|.|TRBJ1-4
TGTGCCAGCAGCTTGGGACAGGGGGCTGAAAAACTGTTTTTT
CASSLGQGAEKLFF
>TRBD1|TRBV19|.|TRBJ1-1
TGTGCCAGTAGTATGGGACAGTTTATGAACACTGAAGCTTTCTTT
CASSMGQFMNTEAFF
>TRBD1|TRBV6-6|once|TRBJ1-1
TGTGCCAGCAACGACAGGGGAATGAACACTGAAGCTTTCTTT
CASNDRGMNTEAFF
>TRBD2|TRBV27|.|TRBJ2-4
TGTGCCACCGGGACTAGCGATAAAAACATTCAGTACTTC
CATGTSDKNIQYF
>.|TRBV5-5|.|TRBJ1-3
TGTGCCAGCAGCCCCGGGGGAAACCTCCTCTCTGGAAACACCATATATTTT
CASSPGGNLLSGNTIYF
>TRBD1|TRBV29-1|.|TRBJ1-1
TGCAGCGTTGAAGATCGCCAAAGGGGGCACATGGCTGAAGCTTTCTTT
CSVEDRQRGHMAEAFF
>.|TRBV6-5|.|TRBJ1-1
TGTGCCAGCAGTCATCGGTCGGAGAACATTGAAGCTTTCTTT
CASSHRSENIEAFF
>TRBD2|TRBV19|.|TRBJ2-1
TGTGCCAGTAGTATTCCCTCACTAGCGGAAAACAATGAGCAGTTCTTC
CASSIPSLAENNEQFF
>TRBD1|TRBV19|.|TRBJ1-6
TGTGCCAGTAGGCTGAAGGACAGGCCAAATTCACCCCTCCACTTT
CASRLKDRPNSPLHF
>.|TRBV6-5|.|TRBJ2-5
TGTGCCAGCAGTATCTGGGGAGTCGGGGAGACCCAGTACTTC
CASSIWGVGETQYF
>TRBD1|TRBV5-6|.|TRBJ2-7
TGTGCCAGCCGGGGGCAGGGGGCTTACGAGCAGTACTTC
CASRGQGAYEQYF
>TRBD1|TRBV6-6|.|TRBJ1-1
TGTGCCAGCAGTCCGGGTCAGGGGGCGAGGGCTGAAGCTTTCTTT
CASSPGQGARAEAFF
>.|TRBV29-1|.|TRBJ2-3
TGCAGCGTTGAAGACCCTCTTAGGGGAGATACGCAGTATTTT
CSVEDPLRGDTQYF
>TRBD2|TRBV6-5|once|TRBJ2-5
TGTGCCAGCAGCTCTAGCGGGGGGGGCGGAAAGACCCAGTACTTC
CASSSSGGGGKTQYF
>TRBD2|TRBV29-1|.|TRBJ2-5
TGCAGCGTTCGGGGGGTAGGGACCCAGTACTTC
CSVRGVGTQYF
>.|TRBV11-2|.|TRBJ2-1
TGTGCCAGCAGCCTGCGGCAGGGGATCTACAATGAGCAGTTCTTC
CASSLRQGIYNEQFF
>TRBD1|TRBV5-6|.|TRBJ1-4
TGTGCCAGCAGCTTAGCCGGGACAGCCGCTTCTAATGAAAAACTGTTTTTT
CASSLAGTAASNEKLFF
>.|TRBV30|.|TRBJ1-5
TGTGCCTACACAGAAAATAGCAATCAGCCCCAGCATTTT
CAYTENSNQPQHF
>.|TRBV10-3|.|TRBJ1-4
TGTGCCATCAGTGAGTCCAGGGCAACTAATGAAAAACTGTTTTTT
CAISESRATNEKLFF
>.|TRBV4-2|.|TRBJ1-5
TGTGCCAGCAGCCAAGGACAGCGAGGCAATCAGCCCCAGCATTTT
CASSQGQRGNQPQHF
>TRBD2|TRBV5-1|.|TRBJ2-7
TGCGCCAGCAGCTTGTTTACTAGCGGGAGGTCCTCCTACGAGCAGTACTTC
CASSLFTSGRSSYEQYF
>TRBD1|TRBV7-3|.|TRBJ2-2
TGTGCCAGCAGCTTAACGGACAGGGGTAAATCCGGGGAGCTGTTTTTT
CASSLTDRGKSGELFF
>.|TRBV7-6|once|TRBJ2-3
TGTGCCAGCAGCCCGACTGGCGGGAGCACAGATACGCAGTATTTT
CASSPTGGSTDTQYF
>.|TRBV4-3|.|TRBJ1-4
TGCGCCAGCAGCCAAGATCTTACAGTTTTAAATGAAAAACTGTTTTTT
CASSQDLTVLNEKLFF
>TRBD2|TRBV5-1|once|TRBJ2-1
TGCGCCAGCAGCCCCAGCGGGGGGTACAATGAGCAGTTCTTC
CASSPSGGYNEQFF
>.|TRBV19|.|TRBJ1-1
TGTGCCAGTAGTTCCGGCACTGAAGCTTTCTTT
CASSSGTEAFF
>TRBD1|TRBV2|.|TRBJ2-7
TGTGCCAGCAGTGAAAGAGGGGGCGACTGGAACGAGCAGTACTTC
CASSERGGDWNEQYF
>.|TRBV30|.|TRBJ1-1
TGTGCCTTTACCTCTCTAGGGGCGGCAAGTGCTGAAGCTTTCTTT
CAFTSLGAASAEAFF
>TRBD2|TRBV30|.|TRBJ2-1
TGTGCCTGGGACAGGGGTAAGACTAGCGGGAGTGGTAATGAGCAGTTCTTC
CAWDRGKTSGSGNEQFF
>.|TRBV4-3|.|TRBJ2-7
TGCGCCAGCAGCCAAGATCAGGGCTACGAGCAGTACTTC
CASSQDQGYEQYF
>.|TRBV2|.|TRBJ1-1
TGTGCCAGCAGTGGTGACAGCGCTGAAGCTTTCTTT
CASSGDSAEAFF
>TRBD2|TRBV4-2|few|TRBJ2-7
TGTGCCAGCAGCCAGTCCGGACTAGCGGGAGGAGATGAGCAGTACTTC
CASSQSGLAGGDEQYF
>.|TRBV7-2|.|TRBJ1-2
TGTGCCAGCAGCGTCTCAAGGTGGGGCGCCACCTTC
CASSVSRWGATF
>.|TRBV9|.|TRBJ2-5
TGTGCCAGCAGCGTAGGGGCACAGGAGACCCAGTACTTC
CASSVGAQETQYF
>.|TRBV5-6|.|TRBJ1-5
TGTGCCAGCAGCTCCCTGGGGGAAGGGAGGAATCAGCCCCAGCATTTT
CASSSLGEGRNQPQHF
>.|TRBV5-6|.|TRBJ2-3
TGTGCCAGCAGCTTGGCAGTTAGCACAGATACGCAGTATTTT
CASSLAVSTDTQYF
>.|TRBV18|.|TRBJ1-1
TGTGCCAGCTCGCCGCCGGGACTCAACACTGAAGCTTTCTTT
CASSPPGLNTEAFF
>TRBD2|TRBV5-4|.|TRBJ2-5
TGTGCCAGCAGCCTGAGAGTAGCGGGGGTTGGAGAGACCCAGTACTTC
CASSLRVAGVGETQYF
>.|TRBV19|.|TRBJ2-1
TGTGCCAGTAGCGCCGGGGAAGCCTACAATGAGCAGTTCTTC
CASSAGEAYNEQFF
>TRBD2|TRBV2|.|TRBJ2-3
TGTGCCTCCCAGAGCGGGGGATACACAGATACGCAGTATTTT
CASQSGGYTDTQYF
>.|TRBV5-4|once|TRBJ1-4
TGTGCCAGCAGCTTGGGCAGGGAATTTGCAACTAATGAAAAACTGTTTTTT
CASSLGREFATNEKLFF